These 27 T cell receptor beta chains originate from one sample sequenced in a study of T-cell memory formation after mild COVID-19. TCRdb re-called the 5' RACE reads through MiXCR, storing one row per CDR3 protein. The table lists approximately 570,000 distinct CDR3 sequences, 18% of them singletons. Sequencing was done on a sample of PBMCs or a T cell subset sorted from them (not recorded which). The receptors derive from an adult woman who had mild COVID-19 (a few samples of this study predate the infection). Cell type and time point are not known.

Many counts were recorded for this clonotype. The chain is built from TRBV5-6 and TRBJ2-7; unclear D gene. Trimming left V 4 bases short and J 0 bases short, with 8 bases between. The germline gives CDR1 SGHDT, CDR2 YYEEEE. The CDR3 is 13 residues long. This CDR3 is CASSVDGSYEQYF. The CDR3 DNA sequence: TGTGCCAGCAGCGTGGACGGCTCCTACGAGCAGTACTTC.

This clonotype was detected only a few times. The rearrangement links TRBV7-2 to TRBJ2-4; D uncertain. The CDR3 is 16 amino acids. The V gene's germline CDR1 is SGHTA and CDR2 FQGNSA. V gave up 2 bases and J gave up 0 bases, with 11 bases separating them. This chain's CDR3 is CASSLSTVLAKNIQYF. DNA for the CDR3: TGTGCCAGCAGCTTATCGACGGTTCTAGCCAAAAACATTCAGTACTTC.

In this sample, this clonotype turned up a few times. The chain employs TRBV2 and TRBJ1-2, with no clear D. The germline gives CDR1 SNHLY, CDR2 FYNNEI. V was pared by 3 bases and J by 5 bases, with 4 bases between. The CDR3 extends over 11 amino acids. CDR3 amino acids: CASSDQYGYTF. As DNA, the CDR3 is TGTGCCAGCAGTGATCAATATGGCTACACCTTC.

This clonotype appeared a few times. J is TRBJ2-7 and V is TRBV5-4, with D perhaps TRBD2 (5 bases). The V end lost 2 bases, the J end lost 1 base, and 13 bases lay between the germline ends. Germline values: CDR1 SGHNT, CDR2 YYREEE (reference sequence). The CDR3 covers 15 residues. This CDR3 is CASSFGEWKSYEQYF. For the CDR3, the DNA is TGTGCCAGCAGCTTTGGGGAGTGGAAGTCCTACGAGCAGTACTTC.

This clonotype has a count of ten or more. The rearrangement links TRBV7-9 to TRBJ2-7; tentatively, D is TRBD1 or TRBD2 (6 bases each). V was cut by 6 bases and J by 0 bases, with 12 bases left in between. This CDR3 comprises 14 residues. Per germline, CDR1 SEHNR and CDR2 FQNEAQ (reference sequence). The CDR3: CASRRGGSSYEQYF. The CDR3 DNA is TGTGCCAGCAGGCGAGGGGGGAGCTCCTACGAGCAGTACTTC.

This clonotype was counted at least ten times. This chain joins TRBV9 and TRBJ1-1; D remains ambiguous. V was trimmed by 4 bases and J by 4 bases, leaving 11 bases between them. CDR1 and CDR2 (germline): SGDLS, YYNGEE. This CDR3 has 13 amino acids. The CDR3 nucleotides are TGTGCCAGCAGCCCCAGCCCGGGCACTGAAGCTTTCTTT. It codes for CASSPSPGTEAFF.

This clonotype occurred a few times. The CDR3 sequence is CSARVLPGRAEETQYF. In nucleotides, the CDR3 is TGCAGTGCTAGAGTTCTTCCCGGGAGGGCCGAAGAGACCCAGTACTTC. The chain is built from TRBV20-1 and TRBJ2-5, with 8 bases that match TRBD2. This CDR3 has 16 residues. The V gene end was trimmed by 1 base and the J gene end by 3 bases; junction bases not matched to a gene: 10. Germline V gives CDR1 DFQATT, CDR2 SNEGSKA (reference sequence).

DNA for the CDR3: TGCGCCAGCGGAAACAGGGCTTCGGCTGAAGCTTTCTTT. It codes for CASGNRASAEAFF. This sequence joins TRBV4-3 and TRBJ1-1; tentative D call: TRBD1 (6 bases). Trimming pared 8 bases from V and 6 bases from J, leaving 16 bases between. Germline V gives CDR1 LGHNA, CDR2 YSLEER. This CDR3 has 13 residues.

This clonotype was observed a handful of times. The J gene is TRBJ2-1, the V gene TRBV5-1; D not certain. The V gene lost 0 bases and the J gene lost 10 bases, with 11 bases spanning the gap. CDR1 is SGHRS and CDR2 is YFSETQ in the germline V gene. The CDR3 extends over 13 amino acids. The CDR3 protein is CASSLGQSYEQFF. CDR3 sequence (DNA): TGCGCCAGCAGCTTGGGGCAGTCCTACGAGCAGTTCTTC.

This clonotype was counted only a few times. The CDR3 nucleotides read TGTGCCAGCAGTTTAAGGACAGGGGTTGGCTACACCTTC. Translated, it gives CASSLRTGVGYTF. The rearrangement joins TRBV12-3 or TRBV12-4 to TRBJ1-2, with 9 bases matching TRBD1. The trim removed 2 bases at V and 7 bases at J, leaving 2 bases unmatched. The CDR3 runs 13 residues.

The chain carries TRBV7-2 and TRBJ2-1, with 7 nucleotides matching TRBD1. CDR3 length: 16 residues. Unmatched junction bases numbered 9, after V lost 4 bases and J lost 3 bases. Germline lookup yields CDR1 SGHTA and CDR2 FQGNSA. The CDR3 loop is CASSSQGGQHYNEQFF. The CDR3 DNA reads as TGTGCCAGCAGCTCACAAGGGGGACAGCACTACAATGAGCAGTTCTTC.

This clonotype came up many times. V gene TRBV5-5 combines with J gene TRBJ1-2, with 7 positions matching TRBD1. The V gene's germline CDR1 is SGHKS and CDR2 YYEKEE (reference sequence). The CDR3 covers 14 residues. The V and J ends lost 3 bases and 3 bases, in that order; junction bases with no gene match: 5. Here the CDR3 reads CASSSYGTDYGYTF. The CDR3, as DNA: TGTGCCAGCAGCTCCTACGGGACAGACTATGGCTACACCTTC.

This clonotype was counted only a few times. This sequence joins TRBV6-5 and TRBJ1-1; D uncertain. Germline CDR1 is MNHEY and CDR2 is SVGAGI. This CDR3 contains 14 residues. V shed 0 bases and J shed 4 bases, with 9 bases lying between them. CDR3 bases: TGTGCCAGCAGTTACTCGAGGGAGATCACTGAAGCTTTCTTT. Translated: CASSYSREITEAFF.

The gene calls are TRBV11-2 and TRBJ2-1; TRBD2 is a possible D gene (6 bases). V shed 4 bases and J shed 4 bases, with 20 bases lying between them. This CDR3 region has 17 residues. CDR1 and CDR2 (germline): SGHAT, FQNNGV. CDR3 amino acids: CASSSPGWRAWYNEQFF. The CDR3 DNA sequence: TGTGCCAGCAGCTCCCCGGGCTGGAGGGCTTGGTACAATGAGCAGTTCTTC.

The chain recombines TRBV20-1 with TRBJ2-1; 8 bases fit TRBD2. Germline assignment: CDR1 DFQATT and CDR2 SNEGSKA (reference sequence). This CDR3 spans 16 amino acids. V was pared by 1 base and J by 5 bases, with 10 bases of the junction left unmatched. CDR3 in amino acids: CSARVTSGGGNNEQFF. In DNA, the CDR3 is TGCAGTGCTAGAGTTACTAGCGGAGGGGGGAACAATGAGCAGTTCTTC.

The gene calls are TRBV20-1 and TRBJ1-3; 7 bases align to TRBD1. V was pared by 0 bases and J by 0 bases, with 5 bases of the junction left unmatched. The CDR3 covers 16 residues. Germline CDR1 and CDR2: DFQATT and SNEGSKA (reference sequence). The CDR3 loop is CSARDRGSSSGNTIYF. The CDR3 DNA sequence: TGCAGTGCTAGAGACAGGGGGTCCAGCTCTGGAAACACCATATATTTT.

This clonotype turned up a few times. This chain links TRBV10-3 with TRBJ2-7; 10 nucleotides match TRBD1. This CDR3 region has 15 residues. Per germline, CDR1 ENHRY and CDR2 SYGVKD. V gave up 4 bases and J gave up 2 bases; unmatched junction bases: 5. Written as DNA, the CDR3 is TGTGCCATCAGTGCAATCGGACAGGGGGCCTACGAGCAGTACTTC. This gives the protein CAISAIGQGAYEQYF.

This clonotype was counted between two and nine times. The chain employs TRBV10-3 and TRBJ2-1, with 9 bases lining up with TRBD2. This CDR3 contains 15 residues. The V gene's germline CDR1 is ENHRY and CDR2 SYGVKD. The J segment lost 9 bases and the V segment lost 2 bases, leaving 8 bases of the junction unmatched. This CDR3 is CAISEMAGGTGEQFF. As DNA, the CDR3 is TGTGCCATCAGTGAGATGGCGGGGGGGACGGGTGAGCAGTTCTTC.

This clonotype occurred a few times. The chain couples TRBV11-3 to TRBJ2-3, with D perhaps being TRBD1 or TRBD2 (5 bases each). Germline V gene data show CDR1 as SGHNT and CDR2 as YENEEA. With 6 bases removed from V and 6 bases from J, the gap between germline ends came to 10 bases. CDR3 length equals 12 residues. The CDR3 loop reads CASRGTLDTQYF. CDR3 bases: TGTGCCAGCAGGGGGACGCTTGATACGCAGTATTTT.

As for this clonotype: Its ends do not fully match the called genes, so a read error is possible. J is TRBJ2-1 and V is TRBV20-1, with 9 bases aligning to TRBD2. Germline V gives CDR1 DFQATT, CDR2 SNEGSKA (reference sequence). CDR3 size: 15 residues. The chain's CDR3 is CSVRLPGLANNEQFF. The CDR3 nucleotides read TGCAGTGTTAGATTACCGGGACTAGCCAACAATGAGCAGTTCTTC.

This clonotype has a single count. V gene TRBV9 combines with J gene TRBJ2-3, with 13 bases aligning to TRBD2. The CDR3 runs 17 residues. CDR1 is SGDLS, CDR2 YYNGEE, per germline. The V and J ends lost 4 bases and 5 bases, in that order; junction bases with no gene match: 10. CDR3 in amino acids: CASSWTSGSSGIDTQYF. The CDR3 coding sequence is TGTGCCAGCAGCTGGACTAGCGGGAGTTCTGGCATAGATACGCAGTATTTT. Supplemented by reference TRBV9 and TRBJ2-3, the full variable domain reads DSGVTQTPKHLITATGQRVTLRCSPRSGDLSVYWYQQSLDQGLQFLIQYYNGEERAKGNILERFSAQQFPDLHSELNLSSLELGDSALYFCASSWTSGSSGIDTQYFGPGTRLTVL.

This sequence joins TRBV4-1 and TRBJ1-2; 7 nucleotides agree with TRBD1. CDR1 and CDR2 from the germline V gene are MGHRA and YSYEKL. The trim removed 0 bases at V and 1 base at J, leaving 8 bases unmatched. The CDR3 consists of 17 residues. The CDR3 here is CASSQDPWTGGNYGYTF. The CDR3 DNA reads TGCGCCAGCAGCCAAGATCCCTGGACAGGAGGTAACTATGGCTACACCTTC.

This sequence joins TRBV24-1 and TRBJ2-3; D is uncertain. The V gene's germline CDR1 is KGHDR and CDR2 SFDVKD. This CDR3 is 19 amino acids long. V was clipped by 0 bases and J by 0 bases, with 18 bases between them. CDR3 bases: TGTGCCACCAGTGATTTGACTAACCGGGCCACTCCTAGCACAGATACGCAGTATTTT. It translates to CATSDLTNRATPSTDTQYF.

The chain links TRBV7-6 to TRBJ2-7; D not certain. The CDR3 sequence is 15 residues long. The germline CDR1 and CDR2 sequences are SGHVS and FNYEAQ. V lost 0 bases and J 3 bases, leaving 12 bases between the germline ends. Here the CDR3 DNA reads TGTGCCAGCAGCTTAGCGGGCCAGCACTTCTACGAGCAGTACTTC. Its protein product is CASSLAGQHFYEQYF.

This clonotype was seen a handful of times. This sequence joins TRBV12-3 or TRBV12-4 and TRBJ1-1; 7 bases align to TRBD1. Trimming cost V 7 bases and J 7 bases; bases outside gene matches: 15. The CDR3 length is 15 residues. The CDR3 coding sequence is TGTGCCAGCACCAAATGGGACAGCTACTCCATTGAAGCTTTCTTT. Protein product: CASTKWDSYSIEAFF.

This clonotype came up many times. The chain links TRBV7-2 to TRBJ2-7; D perhaps matches TRBD1 (6 bases). The CDR3 totals 14 residues. V dropped 3 bases and J dropped 0 bases, with 9 bases sitting between them. CDR1 and CDR2 (germline): SGHTA, FQGNSA. DNA of the CDR3: TGTGCCAGCAGCTTCGACAGGTTCTCCTACGAGCAGTACTTC. Translation: CASSFDRFSYEQYF.

This chain's CDR3 is CATSLRDNTDTQYF. CDR3 DNA: TGTGCCACCAGCCTCCGGGATAACACAGATACGCAGTATTTT. This chain joins TRBV15 and TRBJ2-3; tentative D call: TRBD2 (5 bases). The V and J ends lost 5 bases and 2 bases respectively, with 11 bases between them. This CDR3 region has 14 residues. Looked up from germline, CDR1 is LNHNV and CDR2 is YYDKDF (reference sequence).